One sample yielded the 11 T cell receptor beta chains listed below, sequenced in a study of T cell responses to AZD1222 COVID-19 vaccine. Here immunoSEQ multiplex PCR was the method, and the copy in TCRdb shows in-frame clones only, minus some. The data contain about 190,000 clones, just over 90% of them singletons. This material consisted of peripheral blood, taken on day 0 of AZD1222 vaccination. The origin of the receptors is an adult in good health.

The chain uses TRBV6-1 and TRBJ2-7; D unclear. Germline V lookup: CDR1 MNHNS, CDR2 SASEGT. V gave up 2 bases and J gave up 2 bases, with 10 bases separating them. The CDR3 is 14 amino acids. In DNA, the CDR3 is TGTGCCAGCAGTGAACAGGCGCTTACCTACGAGCAGTACTTC. Its translation: CASSEQALTYEQYF.

The chain joins TRBV3-1 (or the pseudogene TRBV3-2) to TRBJ2-7; no reliable D call. Trimming removed 3 bases from V and 3 bases from J, with 6 bases in between. Germline values: CDR1 LGHDT, CDR2 YNNKEL (reference sequence). This CDR3 has 12 amino acids. DNA of the CDR3: TGTGCCAGCAGCCACCCCCACTACGAGCAGTACTTC. It encodes CASSHPHYEQYF.

V is TRBV2 and J is TRBJ1-1; D unclear. Germline V gives CDR1 SNHLY, CDR2 FYNNEI. The CDR3 extends over 14 amino acids. Trimming stripped 2 bases from V and 5 bases from J, with 12 bases between. Written as DNA, the CDR3 is TGTGCCAGCAGTGAAACACTCGCGTTTACTGAAGCTTTCTTT. Protein product: CASSETLAFTEAFF.

This clone occurred once. This chain joins TRBV29-1 and TRBJ1-1; D is unresolved. V lost 2 bases, J lost 1 base, and 8 bases lay in between. This CDR3 is built from 13 residues. CDR1 is SQVTM and CDR2 is ANQGSEA in the germline V gene. In DNA, the CDR3 is TGCAGCGTTGAATTCGATGGGAACACTGAAGCTTTCTTT. Encoded protein: CSVEFDGNTEAFF.

This clone was observed a few times. V usage is TRBV3-1 (or the pseudogene TRBV3-2) and J usage is TRBJ1-2, with D tentatively TRBD1 (6 bases). Germline CDR1 and CDR2: LGHDT and YNNKEL (reference sequence). The CDR3 is made up of 14 amino acids. V lost 3 bases, J lost 4 bases, and 12 bases lay in between. CDR3 bases: TGTGCCAGCAGCCACCAGACAGGCCTCTATGGCTACACCTTC. It codes for CASSHQTGLYGYTF.

The chain links TRBV6-4 to TRBJ2-7; the D gene could be TRBD1 or TRBD2 (5 bases each). With 9 bases removed from V and 0 bases from J, the gap between germline ends came to 9 bases. This CDR3 region has 12 residues. Germline V gene sequence: CDR1 MRHNA, CDR2 SNTAGT. CDR3 loop: CASPGTSYEQYF. The DNA for the CDR3 is TGTGCCAGTCCGGGGACCTCCTACGAGCAGTACTTC.

This chain links TRBV11-2 with TRBJ1-2, with 7 bases that match TRBD1. The CDR3 is made up of 13 amino acids. Per the germline V gene, CDR1 is SGHAT and CDR2 is FQNNGV. J lost 8 bases, V lost 5 bases, and 8 bases had no gene match. The CDR3 reads CASSQGGDLGYTF. The CDR3 region has the DNA TGTGCCAGCAGCCAGGGGGGGGACCTCGGCTACACCTTC.

This clone was detected once. The chain carries TRBV10-3 and TRBJ2-1, with 12 bases that match TRBD1. There are 13 residues in the CDR3. Per germline, CDR1 ENHRY and CDR2 SYGVKD. The V gene end was trimmed by 6 bases and the J gene end by 8 bases; junction bases not matched to a gene: 2. The CDR3 region is CAIRGQGADEQFF. The CDR3 DNA follows: TGTGCCATCAGGGGACAGGGGGCCGATGAGCAGTTCTTC.

The gene calls are TRBV13 and TRBJ1-5; D is possibly TRBD1 (5 bases). The V end lost 6 bases, the J end lost 7 bases, and 10 bases lay between the germline ends. Germline loops: CDR1 PRHDT, CDR2 FYEKMQ (reference sequence). The CDR3 loop spans 12 amino acids. In nucleotides, the CDR3 is TGTGCCAGCAGTCAGGGTGGGCAGCCCCAGCATTTT. Translating gives CASSQGGQPQHF.

V gene TRBV28 combines with J gene TRBJ1-5; tentative D call: TRBD1 (6 bases). Trimming shortened V by 7 bases and J by 3 bases, and 16 bases separated the two germline ends. Germline V gene sequence: CDR1 MDHEN, CDR2 SYDVKM. CDR3 length: 15 amino acids. The CDR3 sequence: CASTVTGLVNQPQHF. CDR3 nucleotide sequence: TGTGCCAGCACCGTAACAGGGTTGGTCAATCAGCCCCAGCATTTT.

The rearrangement uses TRBV3-1 (or the pseudogene TRBV3-2) and TRBJ1-1; D ambiguous. Germline CDR1 LGHDT, CDR2 YNNKEL (reference sequence). The CDR3 covers 15 residues. Between the trimmed V and J ends, which lost 4 bases and 3 bases, there was a span of 15 bases. CDR3 loop: CASSPGRAPDTEAFF. The CDR3 DNA is TGTGCCAGCAGCCCGGGGAGGGCCCCGGACACTGAAGCTTTCTTT.